This T cell receptor beta chain was observed in a study of cytomegalovirus exposure and HLA in healthy donors. For the study at large: Per a later analysis, the approximately 700 first-cohort and 110 or so validation repertoires shared one platform.

On this clone: The antigen remains undetermined.

General study points: Whilst most TCR sequences proved rare, a subset of public TCRs occurred across many donors.

Sequencing used immunoSEQ multiplex PCR; TCRdb keeps in-frame clones, though not all of them. The table records about 190,000 clones, roughly 80% of them present only once. CDR1 ENHRY and CDR2 SYGVKD come from the germline V gene. V lost 3 bases to trimming and J lost 2 bases, with 11 bases between them. This CDR3 is built from 14 residues. V and J are TRBV10-3 and TRBJ2-7, with D tentatively TRBD1 (7 bases). The sequenced sample was PBMCs. This clonotype was sampled from a woman aged 18-29 years in good health and CMV-seropositive. The CDR3 DNA reads as TGTGCCATCAGTGACAGGGGGGTCACCTACGAGCAGTACTTC. Protein sequence: CAISDRGVTYEQYF.